This TCR beta chain derives from a study of cytomegalovirus exposure and HLA in healthy donors. It was with 60 Vbeta and 13 Jbeta primers that the PCR ran. Clones were read by immunoSEQ multiplex PCR, and TCRdb kept only the in-frame ones, dropping some. The sample holds about 160,000 clones; approximately 80% are singletons and the top ten take more than 3.5%. This clone was seen a few times. Trimming shortened V by 8 bases and J by 3 bases, and 11 bases separated the two germline ends. This CDR3 contains 12 residues. CDR1 and CDR2 (germline): LNHDA, SQIVND (reference sequence). This clonotype was obtained from a man aged 25-45 years in good health and CMV-seropositive. The chain recombines TRBV19 with TRBJ2-7; D uncertain. The sequenced material came from PBMCs. The CDR3 spells CASGPGDYEQYF. The CDR3 region has the DNA TGTGCCAGTGGTCCCGGAGACTACGAGCAGTACTTC.